The next 4 T cell receptor beta chains were all read from a single sample in a study of T cell repertoires in cytomegalovirus infection. No cognate antigen is known for these TCRs. TCRdb fed the reads into MiXCR, producing one record per CDR3 protein. Among some 800,000 distinct CDR3 sequences listed, roughly 33% were seen once. This material consisted of cultured CD8+ T cells from PBMCs, taken from culture after CMV antigen stimulation. The receptors come from a human donor in good health (CMV status not recorded). Some clones in this sample may be carry-over from other donors' samples.

This clonotype was seen a handful of times. The chain links TRBV5-5 to TRBJ1-1; D call uncertain. The length of the CDR3 is 14 residues. CDR1 is SGHKS and CDR2 is YYEKEE in the germline V gene (reference sequence). Trimming stripped 2 bases from V and 2 bases from J, with 10 bases between. This chain's CDR3 is CASSFKEYNTEAFF. CDR3 bases: TGTGCCAGCAGCTTTAAGGAGTACAACACTGAAGCTTTCTTT. The full variable domain, its missing parts supplied by reference TRBV5-5 and TRBJ1-1, is DAGVTQSPTHLIKTRGQQVTLRCSPISGHKSVSWYQQVLGQGPQFIFQYYEKEERGRGNFPDRFSARQFPNYSSELNVNALLLGDSALYLCASSFKEYNTEAFFGQGTRLTVV.

V usage is TRBV20-1 and J usage is TRBJ1-2; no clear D gene. Germline CDR1 is DFQATT and CDR2 is SNEGSKA (reference sequence). The CDR3 length is 11 residues. The V and J ends lost 0 bases and 8 bases respectively, with 7 bases between them. The chain's CDR3 is CSARDGRGYTF. In nucleotides, the CDR3 is TGCAGTGCTAGAGATGGCCGCGGCTACACCTTC.

This clonotype was counted at least ten times. V usage is TRBV7-2 and J usage is TRBJ2-7; D may be TRBD1 or TRBD2 (5 bases each). The CDR3 covers 17 residues. The ends were cut back, 0 bases at V and 4 bases at J, with 19 bases in the middle. Germline V CDR1 and CDR2: SGHTA, FQGNSA. The CDR3 loop reads CASSLAGGNVGLYEQYV. The CDR3 DNA follows: TGTGCCAGCAGCTTAGCTGGGGGAAACGTCGGCCTGTACGAGCAGTACGTC.

As for this clonotype: One junction end does not reproduce the germline sequence, and a read error may be involved. This CDR3 reads CTRSPEGGTVYNEQFF. The CDR3 DNA is TGTACCAGGAGCCCCGAGGGGGGGACAGTTTACAATGAGCAGTTCTTC. The chain links TRBV7-6 to TRBJ2-1; D tentatively reads TRBD1 or TRBD2 (7 bases each). The CDR3 length is 16 residues. Germline V lookup: CDR1 SGHVS, CDR2 FNYEAQ.